The next 20 T cell receptor beta chains were all read from a single sample in a study of T-cell reconstitution after alpha-beta-depleted transplantation in children. Unique molecular identifiers were incorporated into the prepared TCRbeta library. One entry per CDR3 protein, called by TCRdb with MiXCR from the PCR reads. The repertoire holds about 250,000 distinct CDR3 sequences, with more than 20% as singletons. The sequencing used PBMCs, mostly from graft donor cells, collected 360 days after TCRalphabeta/CD19-depleted stem cell transplant. The receptor source for this set is a female patient aged 2-9 years who had a stem cell transplant for congenital amegakaryocytic thrombocytopenia, so the T cells may come from the graft donor.

This clonotype showed up many times. The CDR3 nucleotides read TGCAGCGTTGCCGGGACAGCGACCTACGAGCAGTACTTC. It is translated as CSVAGTATYEQYF. The gene calls are TRBV29-1 and TRBJ2-7; 7 bases line up with TRBD1. Trimming at V came to 4 bases and at J to 2 bases, leaving 5 bases not matched to a gene. The CDR3 is 13 amino acids. Looked up from germline, CDR1 is SQVTM and CDR2 is ANQGSEA.

This clonotype was observed a few times. The chain joins TRBV20-1 to TRBJ2-5; no clear D gene. CDR3 length equals 13 residues. The V gene lost 2 bases and the J gene lost 1 base, with 8 bases spanning the gap. Germline V CDR1 and CDR2: DFQATT, SNEGSKA (reference sequence). The chain's CDR3 is CSARQQIQETQYF. CDR3 nucleotides: TGCAGTGCTAGACAACAGATCCAAGAGACCCAGTACTTC.

Only a few counts were recorded for this clonotype. J is TRBJ2-7 and V is TRBV7-2; D may be TRBD2 (6 bases). V lost 4 bases, J lost 0 bases, and 10 bases lay in between. The CDR3 sequence is 14 residues long. Germline V gene lookup returns CDR1 SGHTA and CDR2 FQGNSA. The CDR3, as DNA: TGTGCCAGCAGCTCGGGACTCGTCTCCTACGAGCAGTACTTC. Residues: CASSSGLVSYEQYF.

This chain links TRBV7-3 with TRBJ2-1; 8 bases are shared with TRBD2. Germline CDR1 and CDR2: SGHTA and FQGTGA. This CDR3 is built from 16 residues. The V segment lost 2 bases and the J segment 1 base; nucleotides outside the gene matches: 4. The CDR3 spells CASSLAGGESYNEQFF. In DNA, the CDR3 is TGTGCCAGCAGCTTAGCGGGAGGAGAGTCCTACAATGAGCAGTTCTTC.

The chain has TRBV2 and TRBJ1-2; D not resolved. Deletions cut 4 bases from V and 4 bases from J, with 4 bases between. The germline CDR1 and CDR2 sequences are SNHLY and FYNNEI. This CDR3 region has 11 residues. The CDR3 loop is CASSGSYGYTF. Written as DNA, the CDR3 is TGTGCCAGCAGTGGGAGCTATGGCTACACCTTC.

This clonotype was seen a handful of times. The gene calls are TRBV29-1 and TRBJ1-4; TRBD1 matches 10 bases. The V and J ends lost 4 bases and 6 bases, in that order; junction bases with no gene match: 2. The CDR3 totals 13 residues. Germline V gene lookup returns CDR1 SQVTM and CDR2 ANQGSEA. The DNA of the CDR3 is TGCAGCGTTGGACAGGGGGCTGATGAAAAACTGTTTTTT. It yields the protein CSVGQGADEKLFF.

A few counts support this clonotype. The chain recombines TRBV20-1 with TRBJ1-1; tentative D call: TRBD1 (5 bases). CDR1 and CDR2 from the germline V gene are DFQATT and SNEGSKA (reference sequence). This CDR3 comprises 14 residues. The V gene lost 0 bases and the J gene lost 3 bases, with 11 bases spanning the gap. This CDR3 reads CSARDHRGHTEAFF. Written as DNA, the CDR3 is TGCAGTGCTAGAGATCATCGGGGACACACTGAAGCTTTCTTT.

In this sample, this clonotype turned up many times. The rearrangement joins TRBV6-2 or TRBV6-3 to TRBJ2-7; unclear D gene. The V and J ends lost 4 bases and 1 base respectively, with 14 bases between them. Germline V gene sequence: CDR1 MNHEY, CDR2 SVGEGT. CDR3 length equals 15 residues. CDR3 sequence reads: CASSSGVIVSYEQYF. The CDR3 DNA follows: TGTGCCAGCAGTTCGGGTGTAATTGTGTCCTACGAGCAGTACTTC.

The chain carries TRBV4-3 and TRBJ2-1, with TRBD2 matching 10 bases. V lost 0 bases and J lost 12; bases outside the gene matches: 23. CDR3 size: 20 residues. Per germline, CDR1 LGHNA and CDR2 YSLEER. CDR3 region: CASSQEQVVRLAGEGGGQFF. The CDR3 DNA is TGCGCCAGCAGCCAAGAACAGGTCGTTAGGCTAGCGGGAGAAGGAGGGGGGCAGTTCTTC.

This chain uses TRBV12-3 or TRBV12-4 with TRBJ1-2; D not certain. The CDR3 runs 13 residues. The germline V and J ends were trimmed by 1 base and 5 bases, with 8 bases remaining between them. The CDR3 reads CASSLVSPYGYTF. CDR3 DNA sequence: TGTGCCAGCAGTTTAGTTTCCCCATATGGCTACACCTTC.

This clonotype was seen a handful of times. The chain combines TRBV10-3 with TRBJ2-1; D is undetermined. V was shortened by 8 bases and J by 8 bases, with 13 bases between the two germline ends. This CDR3 is 12 amino acids long. Germline V gives CDR1 ENHRY, CDR2 SYGVKD. The CDR3 is CAISGETDEQFF. The CDR3 coding sequence is TGTGCCATCTCCGGCGAAACCGATGAGCAGTTCTTC.

This clonotype was picked up a small number of times. The chain joins TRBV4-1 to TRBJ2-2; no clear D gene. From germline, CDR1 is MGHRA and CDR2 YSYEKL. The CDR3 runs to 13 residues. V gave up 1 base and J gave up 1 base, with 1 base separating them. The CDR3 DNA follows: TGCGCCAGCAGCCAAGGGAACACCGGGGAGCTGTTTTTT. This codes for CASSQGNTGELFF.

This clonotype came up a few times. The rearrangement joins TRBV6-5 to TRBJ2-7, with 7 bases that match TRBD1. Germline-derived CDR1 and CDR2 are MNHEY and SVGAGI. Losses at the gene ends were 0 bases for V and 5 bases for J; bases not matched to a gene: 4. The CDR3 loop spans 14 amino acids. Here the CDR3 reads CASSYSITGDEQYF. CDR3 nucleotides: TGTGCCAGCAGTTACTCGATAACAGGGGACGAGCAGTACTTC.

This rearrangement joins TRBV18 to TRBJ1-2; D uncertain. Trimming took 3 bases from V and 9 from J, leaving 11 bases between them. Germline CDR1 KGHSH, CDR2 LQKENI. This CDR3 has 12 amino acids. CDR3 in amino acids: CASSPTGTSYTF. For the CDR3, the DNA is TGTGCCAGCTCACCGACCGGAACGAGCTACACCTTC. Full variable domain (outside the CDR3, taken from reference TRBV18 and TRBJ1-2): NAGVMQNPRHLVRRRGQEARLRCSPMKGHSHVYWYRQLPEEGLKFMVYLQKENIIDESGMPKERFSAEFPKEGPSILRIQQVVRGDSAAYFCASSPTGTSYTFGSGTRLTVV.

This clonotype was seen a few times. V is TRBV10-3 and J is TRBJ1-1; 9 bases fit TRBD1. This CDR3 comprises 13 residues. With 9 bases clipped from V and 6 bases from J, the junction kept 8 bases outside the gene matches. Germline CDR1 reads ENHRY; CDR2 reads SYGVKD. The CDR3: CAIKGTGKSEAFF. CDR3 sequence (DNA): TGTGCCATAAAAGGGACAGGGAAGTCTGAAGCTTTCTTT.

The sample holds a few counts of this clonotype. This chain joins TRBV3-1 and TRBJ2-3, with no clear D. Deletions cut 0 bases from V and 6 bases from J, with 16 bases between. The germline V gene has CDR1 LGHDT and CDR2 YNNKEL (reference sequence). The CDR3 runs to 16 residues. The CDR3 reads CASSQDLRLLTDTQYF. The CDR3 nucleotides are TGTGCCAGCAGCCAAGATCTTAGGCTACTTACGGATACGCAGTATTTT.

In this sample, this clonotype turned up a few times. V and J are TRBV28 and TRBJ1-2, with D hard to call. CDR3 length: 15 residues. V lost 1 base and J lost 4, with 13 bases in between. The germline CDR1 and CDR2 sequences are MDHEN and SYDVKM. The CDR3 sequence: CASSLSGRPFYGYTF. DNA for the CDR3: TGTGCCAGCAGTTTATCCGGCAGACCGTTCTATGGCTACACCTTC.

This clonotype was found a few times. CDR3 protein: CSARDGRARREKLFF. The CDR3, as DNA: TGCAGTGCTAGAGATGGGAGAGCTCGACGTGAAAAACTGTTTTTT. The gene calls are TRBV20-1 and TRBJ1-4; D gene uncertain. The CDR3 is 15 amino acids. V was shortened by 0 bases and J by 7 bases, with 15 bases between the two germline ends. CDR1 and CDR2 (germline): DFQATT, SNEGSKA (reference sequence).

The chain joins TRBV6-5 to TRBJ2-3, with 15 positions matching TRBD2. CDR1 and CDR2 (germline): MNHEY, SVGAGI. The V gene end was trimmed by 2 bases and the J gene end by 7 bases; junction bases not matched to a gene: 1. The CDR3 runs to 15 residues. In nucleotides, the CDR3 is TGTGCCAGCAGTTACGGGACTAGCGGGAGGTATACGCAGTATTTT. This sequence encodes CASSYGTSGRYTQYF.

This clonotype has only a few counts. The chain is built from TRBV7-3 and TRBJ2-1; D gene unclear. This CDR3 is 13 amino acids long. The germline V gene has CDR1 SGHTA and CDR2 FQGTGA. V was shortened by 2 bases and J by 4 bases, with 6 bases between the two germline ends. The CDR3 is CASSLGFYNEQFF. The CDR3 DNA is TGTGCCAGCAGCTTAGGCTTTTACAATGAGCAGTTCTTC.